This T cell receptor beta chain was identified during a study of T-cell reconstitution after alpha-beta-depleted transplantation in children. General observations from the study: Newly generated T cells supplied most T-cell counts and diversity one year post-transplant. In patients about two months after transplant, alpha-beta T cells reportedly arose from several hundred expanded graft clones.

TCRbeta library construction was performed incorporating unique molecular identifiers. One entry per CDR3 protein results from TCRdb running MiXCR on the PCR reads. The sample lists 400,000 to 550,000 distinct CDR3 sequences; about 10% were seen once. This CDR3 comprises 14 residues. Trimming cost V 0 bases and J 8 bases, with 11 bases left between them. Germline CDR1 reads LGHNA; CDR2 reads YSLEER. This clonotype has at least ten counts. The antigen is unknown. The sample in question was PBMCs, obtained before TCRalphabeta/CD19-depleted stem cell transplant. The chain employs TRBV4-3 and TRBJ1-3; unclear D gene. This clonotype was obtained from a child younger than 10 with inherited bone marrow failure, due to receive a stem cell transplant. The DNA for the CDR3 is TGCGCCAGCAGCCAAGAAAACCGGAGGGACACCATATATTTT. Translating gives CASSQENRRDTIYF.